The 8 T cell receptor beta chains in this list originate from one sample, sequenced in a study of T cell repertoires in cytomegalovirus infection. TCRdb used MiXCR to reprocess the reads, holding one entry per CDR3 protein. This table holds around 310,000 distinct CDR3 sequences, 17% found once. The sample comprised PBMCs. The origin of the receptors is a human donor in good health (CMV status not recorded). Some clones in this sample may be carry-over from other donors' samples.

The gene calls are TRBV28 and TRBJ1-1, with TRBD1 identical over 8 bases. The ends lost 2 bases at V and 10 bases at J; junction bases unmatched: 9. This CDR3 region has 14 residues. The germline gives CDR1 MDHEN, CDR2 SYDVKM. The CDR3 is CASSLEQGGSRAFF. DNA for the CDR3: TGTGCCAGCAGTTTAGAACAGGGGGGAAGTCGAGCTTTCTTT.

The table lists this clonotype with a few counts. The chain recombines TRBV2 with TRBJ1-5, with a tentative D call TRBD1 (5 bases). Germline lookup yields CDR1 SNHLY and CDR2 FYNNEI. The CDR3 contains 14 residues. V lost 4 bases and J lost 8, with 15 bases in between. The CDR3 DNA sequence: TGTGCCAGCAGTGCCTTAAAGGGGTTGGAGCCCCAGCATTTT. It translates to CASSALKGLEPQHF. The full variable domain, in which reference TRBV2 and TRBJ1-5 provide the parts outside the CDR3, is EPEVTQTPSHQVTQMGQEVILRCVPISNHLYFYWYRQILGQKVEFLVSFYNNEISEKSEIFDDQFSVERPDGSNFTLKIRSTKLEDSAMYFCASSALKGLEPQHFGDGTRLSIL.

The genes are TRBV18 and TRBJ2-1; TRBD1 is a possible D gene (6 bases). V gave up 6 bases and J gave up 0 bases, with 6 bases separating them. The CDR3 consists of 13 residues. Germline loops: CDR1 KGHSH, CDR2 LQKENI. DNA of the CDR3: TGTGCCAGCTCGGACAGCTCCTACAATGAGCAGTTCTTC. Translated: CASSDSSYNEQFF.

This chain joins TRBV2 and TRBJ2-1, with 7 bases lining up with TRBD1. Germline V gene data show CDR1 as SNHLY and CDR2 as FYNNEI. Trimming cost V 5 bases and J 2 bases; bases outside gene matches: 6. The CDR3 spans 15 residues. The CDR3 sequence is CASSTGTVTYNEQFF. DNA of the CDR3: TGTGCCAGCAGTACCGGGACAGTAACCTACAATGAGCAGTTCTTC.

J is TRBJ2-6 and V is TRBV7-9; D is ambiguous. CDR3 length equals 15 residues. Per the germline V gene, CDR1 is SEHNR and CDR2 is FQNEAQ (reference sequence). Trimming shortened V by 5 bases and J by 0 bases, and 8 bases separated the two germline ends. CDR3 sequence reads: CASSARNSGANVLTF. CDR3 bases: TGTGCCAGCAGCGCCCGGAACTCTGGGGCCAACGTCCTGACTTTC.

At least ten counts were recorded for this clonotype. CDR3 in DNA: TGTGCCAGCAGCTTAGCGCTGCCGGTTCGGTGGGAGCAGTACTTC. Amino acids: CASSLALPVRWEQYF. The genes are TRBV7-2 and TRBJ2-7, with D unclear. V dropped 0 bases and J dropped 7 bases, with 16 bases sitting between them. The CDR3 length is 15 residues. Germline V lookup: CDR1 SGHTA, CDR2 FQGNSA.

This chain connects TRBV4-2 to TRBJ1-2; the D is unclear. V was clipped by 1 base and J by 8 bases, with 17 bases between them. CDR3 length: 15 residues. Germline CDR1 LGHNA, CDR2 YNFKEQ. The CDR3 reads CASSQVKDGREGYTF. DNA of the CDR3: TGTGCCAGCAGCCAAGTAAAGGACGGACGGGAAGGCTACACCTTC.

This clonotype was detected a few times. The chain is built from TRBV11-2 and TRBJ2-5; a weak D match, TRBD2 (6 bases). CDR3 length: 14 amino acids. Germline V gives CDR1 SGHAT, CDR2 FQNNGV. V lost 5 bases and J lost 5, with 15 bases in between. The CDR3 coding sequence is TGTGCCAGCAGCCCGGGACTCCAAGGGGAGACCCAGTACTTC. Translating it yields CASSPGLQGETQYF.